Shown below are 17 T cell receptor beta chains from a single sample sequenced in a study of T cell responses to AZD1222 COVID-19 vaccine. Assay: immunoSEQ multiplex PCR; the TCRdb copy retains only in-frame clones and omits some. The sample has around 92,000 clones, approximately 90% seen once; the top ten hold more than 6.5%. The input for sequencing was peripheral blood, taken on day 0 of AZD1222 vaccination. These receptors all stem from an adult in good health.

The gene calls are TRBV7-2 and TRBJ2-7; the D is unclear. The CDR3 loop spans 13 amino acids. Germline assignment: CDR1 SGHTA and CDR2 FQGNSA. V was cut by 3 bases and J by 6 bases, with 12 bases left in between. The CDR3 sequence is CASSFPGSGEQYF. The CDR3 DNA reads as TGTGCCAGCAGCTTTCCGGGCTCGGGCGAGCAGTACTTC.

This chain uses TRBV7-8 with TRBJ2-7, with TRBD2 identical over 13 bases. The CDR3 has 16 amino acids. CDR1 and CDR2 (germline): SGHVS, FQNEAQ. Losses at the gene ends were 0 bases for V and 6 bases for J; bases not matched to a gene: 5. CDR3 in amino acids: CASSLARTSGGLEQYF. CDR3 in DNA: TGTGCCAGCAGCTTAGCGCGGACTAGCGGGGGTCTCGAGCAGTACTTC.

The chain carries TRBV5-4 and TRBJ2-2; possible D gene TRBD1, 6 bases. Between the trimmed V and J ends, which lost 2 bases and 5 bases, there was a span of 13 bases. Germline values: CDR1 SGHNT, CDR2 YYREEE (reference sequence). The CDR3 has 15 residues. The CDR3 DNA is TGTGCCAGCAGCTTAGGGGGATATAGGACCGGGGAGCTGTTTTTT. Its protein product is CASSLGGYRTGELFF.

The chain carries TRBV7-9 and TRBJ1-2; no clear D gene. The germline V gene encodes CDR1 SEHNR and CDR2 FQNEAQ (reference sequence). V gave up 5 bases and J gave up 0 bases, with 7 bases separating them. The CDR3 spans 13 residues. The CDR3 spells CASSQITNYGYTF. The CDR3 DNA reads TGTGCCAGCAGCCAAATAACTAACTATGGCTACACCTTC.

The genes are TRBV12-3 or TRBV12-4 and TRBJ2-7; no firm D call. Trimming cost V 3 bases and J 1 base, with 7 bases left between them. The CDR3 has 13 residues. In DNA form, the CDR3 reads TGTGCCAGCAGTTTTTCCTCGTCCTACGAGCAGTACTTC. It codes for CASSFSSSYEQYF.

This clone occurred once. DNA of the CDR3: TGTGCCAGCAGCTTAGCCCAGACACTGGACTCCTACGAGCAGTACTTC. As protein: CASSLAQTLDSYEQYF. V and J are TRBV7-6 and TRBJ2-7; D is unresolved. V lost 0 bases and J lost 0, with 12 bases in between. In germline, CDR1 is SGHVS, CDR2 FNYEAQ. The CDR3 contains 16 residues.

The chain carries TRBV5-4 and TRBJ2-7; TRBD2 agrees at 8 bases. The CDR3 loop spans 13 amino acids. V lost 6 bases, J lost 4 bases, and 6 bases stayed unmatched. CDR1 and CDR2 from the germline V gene are SGHNT and YYREEE (reference sequence). In DNA form, the CDR3 reads TGTGCCAGCACTACGGGAGGGAAATACGAGCAGTACTTC. Residues: CASTTGGKYEQYF.

The rearrangement joins TRBV30 to TRBJ2-1; 9 bases agree with TRBD1. The CDR3 has 15 residues. CDR1 and CDR2 (germline): GTSNPN, SVGIG (reference sequence). Germline trimming cut 1 base from V and 5 bases from J; bases unmatched to any gene: 6. The CDR3 region has the DNA TGTGCCTGGAGTGGTGGGACAGGGCCTAACAATGAGCAGTTCTTC. Protein sequence: CAWSGGTGPNNEQFF.

This chain connects TRBV5-1 to TRBJ2-7; 10 bases agree with TRBD2. V shed 0 bases, J shed 1 base, and the junction held 10 bases outside the gene matches. The CDR3 has 18 residues. Germline V gene sequence: CDR1 SGHRS, CDR2 YFSETQ. The CDR3 reads CASSLVPTTSGISYEQYF. The CDR3 nucleotides read TGCGCCAGCAGCTTGGTACCTACTACTAGCGGGATTTCCTACGAGCAGTACTTC.

This clone was observed a single time. V is TRBV27 and J is TRBJ1-5; D is ambiguous. V was trimmed by 2 bases and J by 1 base, leaving 3 bases between them. The CDR3 sequence is 13 residues long. Germline-derived CDR1 and CDR2 are MNHEY and SMNVEV (reference sequence). CDR3: CASSLTSNQPQHF. CDR3 coding DNA: TGTGCCAGCAGTTTAACGAGCAATCAGCCCCAGCATTTT.

The chain uses TRBV28 and TRBJ1-3, with D possibly being TRBD1 (6 bases). Germline values: CDR1 MDHEN, CDR2 SYDVKM. The CDR3 is 13 residues long. V gave up 7 bases and J gave up 7 bases, with 14 bases separating them. This CDR3 reads CASTPGQLNTIYF. The CDR3 DNA reads TGTGCCAGCACCCCTGGACAGCTGAACACCATATATTTT.

The rearrangement uses TRBV15 and TRBJ2-2; D ambiguous. From germline, CDR1 is LNHNV and CDR2 YYDKDF (reference sequence). The V end lost 7 bases, the J end lost 0 bases, and 15 bases lay between the germline ends. The CDR3 is made up of 16 amino acids. DNA of the CDR3: TGTGCCACCATGTACCTCTTAGGGCCGAACACCGGGGAGCTGTTTTTT. Amino acid sequence: CATMYLLGPNTGELFF.

The rearrangement links TRBV7-2 to TRBJ2-2; TRBD1 matches at 7 bases. The CDR3 contains 14 residues. The V gene end was trimmed by 6 bases and the J gene end by 6 bases; junction bases not matched to a gene: 7. From germline, CDR1 is SGHTA and CDR2 FQGNSA. CDR3 residues: CASRQTGIAGELFF. DNA of the CDR3: TGTGCCAGCAGGCAGACAGGGATCGCCGGGGAGCTGTTTTTT.

The chain combines TRBV4-2 with TRBJ2-3; 10 bases are a match to TRBD2. The trim removed 4 bases at V and 6 bases at J, leaving 13 bases unmatched. Germline V gene lookup returns CDR1 LGHNA and CDR2 YNFKEQ. The CDR3 sequence is 17 residues long. The CDR3 nucleotides read TGTGCCAGCAGCCCCGGAGGGGGTAGCGGGGGGTTGGATACGCAGTATTTT. Amino acid sequence: CASSPGGGSGGLDTQYF.

J is TRBJ1-5 and V is TRBV9; D may be TRBD1 (6 bases). The CDR3 is 14 residues long. CDR1 is SGDLS and CDR2 is YYNGEE in the germline V gene. Trimming cost V 3 bases and J 7 bases, with 14 bases left between them. CDR3 nucleotides: TGTGCCAGCAGCGGGGGGGGCAGTCGGCAGCCCCAGCATTTT. It is translated as CASSGGGSRQPQHF.

The chain uses TRBV30 and TRBJ2-7; D call uncertain. CDR1 and CDR2 from the germline V gene are GTSNPN and SVGIG (reference sequence). The CDR3 spans 11 residues. The V and J ends lost 0 bases and 6 bases respectively, with 6 bases between them. CDR3 protein: CAWSVRVEQYF. The CDR3 DNA sequence: TGTGCCTGGAGTGTAAGGGTCGAGCAGTACTTC.

CDR3 nucleotide sequence: TGTGCCAGCAGCCTGGTTGCGGTTGGACAATATGAGCAGTTCTTC. It yields the protein CASSLVAVGQYEQFF. The chain is built from TRBV28 and TRBJ2-1, with TRBD1 as a possible D gene (5 bases). V shed 6 bases and J shed 8 bases, with 20 bases lying between them. The CDR3 extends over 15 amino acids. CDR1 and CDR2 from the germline V gene are MDHEN and SYDVKM. The full variable domain, its missing parts supplied by reference TRBV28 and TRBJ2-1, is DVKVTQSSRYLVKRTGEKVFLECVQDMDHENMFWYRQDPGLGLRLIYFSYDVKMKEKGDIPEGYSVSREKKERFSLILESASTNQTSMYLCASSLVAVGQYEQFFGPGTRLTVL.